What follows are 16 T cell receptor beta chains derived from one specimen sequenced in a study of cytomegalovirus exposure and HLA in healthy donors. Profiled with immunoSEQ multiplex PCR; TCRdb holds only in-frame clones, not every one. The data contain 150,000 to 200,000 clones, approximately 86% of them singletons. Sequenced: PBMCs. All receptors come from a woman under 30 in good health and CMV-seronegative.

This clone rates as medium-sized. The J gene is TRBJ2-3, the V gene TRBV6-1, with 15 bases fitting TRBD2. V lost 4 bases, J lost 4 bases, and 0 bases stayed unmatched. The germline CDR1 and CDR2 sequences are MNHNS and SASEGT. The CDR3 has 15 amino acids. The CDR3 nucleotides are TGTGCCAGCAGTGGGACTAGCGGGGGGGCAGATACGCAGTATTTT. Protein sequence: CASSGTSGGADTQYF.

The rearrangement uses TRBV7-9 and TRBJ2-7; no definite D call. Trimming removed 6 bases at V and 2 bases at J, with 20 bases between. The CDR3 spans 16 residues. In germline, CDR1 is SEHNR, CDR2 FQNEAQ (reference sequence). For the CDR3, the DNA is TGTGCCAGCAGGCCCTCCAGACTCGCAATACCCTACGAGCAGTACTTC. Translated, it gives CASRPSRLAIPYEQYF.

The rearrangement links TRBV6-8 to TRBJ2-3; 7 positions match TRBD1. CDR1 is MNHGY and CDR2 is SAAAGT in the germline V gene. This CDR3 is built from 17 residues. V was clipped by 7 bases and J by 1 base; unmatched bases: 14. This CDR3 is CASTANRGPLGTDTQYF. CDR3 coding DNA: TGTGCCAGCACCGCGAACAGGGGACCTCTGGGCACAGATACGCAGTATTTT.

The chain recombines TRBV18 with TRBJ1-1; TRBD1 matches 10 bases. V gave up 5 bases and J gave up 10 bases; unmatched junction bases: 16. Germline CDR1 reads KGHSH; CDR2 reads LQKENI. The CDR3 consists of 16 residues. For the CDR3, the DNA is TGTGCCAGCTCATCTGATGGCGTCGGGACAGGGGAAACAGCTTTCTTT. Its protein is CASSSDGVGTGETAFF.

This clone was counted only a few times. The CDR3: CASSVGPMLQGSYGYTF. CDR3 DNA sequence: TGTGCCAGCAGCGTAGGGCCGATGTTACAGGGGAGCTATGGCTACACCTTC. The chain joins TRBV9 to TRBJ1-2; the match to TRBD1 covers 7 bases. Germline V CDR1 and CDR2: SGDLS, YYNGEE. V was pared by 0 bases and J by 4 bases, with 12 bases of the junction left unmatched. The CDR3 spans 17 residues.

There are a few counts of this clone. The chain links TRBV4-1 to TRBJ1-1, with 7 nucleotides matching TRBD1. Trimming at V came to 4 bases and at J to 6 bases, leaving 5 bases not matched to a gene. The germline V gene has CDR1 MGHRA and CDR2 YSYEKL. The CDR3 consists of 13 residues. CDR3 protein: CASSLGGGPEAFF. CDR3 nucleotides: TGCGCCAGCAGCCTCGGAGGGGGCCCTGAAGCTTTCTTT.

V gene TRBV5-1 combines with J gene TRBJ2-7, with no clear D. The CDR3 is 15 residues long. The V end was cut by 1 base, the J end by 2 bases, with 13 bases between. Germline CDR1 reads SGHRS; CDR2 reads YFSETQ. In DNA, the CDR3 is TGCGCCAGCAGCTTGTCTCCTAGTCAGACCTACGAGCAGTACTTC. It codes for CASSLSPSQTYEQYF.

The chain employs TRBV6-1 and TRBJ1-2, with 9 bases identical to TRBD1. Per the germline V gene, CDR1 is MNHNS and CDR2 is SASEGT. This CDR3 has 14 residues. Trimming took 3 bases from V and 4 from J; bases not matched to a gene: 3. The CDR3, as DNA: TGTGCCAGCAGTGACACGACAGGGGGCTATGGCTACACCTTC. Protein sequence: CASSDTTGGYGYTF.

This rearrangement joins TRBV5-6 to TRBJ1-3; D unresolved. Germline-derived CDR1 and CDR2 are SGHDT and YYEEEE. Trimming shortened V by 2 bases and J by 4 bases, and 7 bases separated the two germline ends. CDR3 size: 13 residues. The CDR3 reads CASSFFQGNTIYF. Written as DNA, the CDR3 is TGTGCCAGCAGCTTCTTTCAGGGAAACACCATATATTTT.

This clone was counted only a few times. The V and J genes are TRBV29-1 and TRBJ1-4; D is perhaps TRBD1 (6 bases). This CDR3 is built from 12 residues. The germline V gene encodes CDR1 SQVTM and CDR2 ANQGSEA. V lost 4 bases to trimming and J lost 6 bases, with 9 bases between them. This chain's CDR3 is CSVAQGHEKLFF. The CDR3 DNA reads TGCAGCGTTGCACAGGGACATGAAAAACTGTTTTTT. The full variable domain, rest sourced from reference TRBV29-1 and TRBJ1-4, is SAVISQKPSRDICQRGTSLTIQCQVDSQVTMMFWYRQQPGQSLTLIATANQGSEATYESGFVIDKFPISRPNLTFSTLTVSNMSPEDSSIYLCSVAQGHEKLFFGSGTQLSVL.

This clone was detected only once. This chain joins TRBV12-5 and TRBJ2-7, with 7 bases fitting TRBD1. The V and J ends lost 2 bases and 1 base, in that order; junction bases with no gene match: 8. The CDR3 has 16 residues. CDR1 is LGHNT, CDR2 FRNRAP, per germline. Here the CDR3 reads CASGLSTQGWSYEQYF. The CDR3 DNA reads TGTGCTAGTGGTTTGTCCACACAGGGGTGGTCCTACGAGCAGTACTTC.

This clone was detected only once. The V and J genes are TRBV7-6 and TRBJ2-1; 9 bases fit TRBD1. The length of the CDR3 is 15 residues. Germline V lookup: CDR1 SGHVS, CDR2 FNYEAQ. Trimming removed 2 bases from V and 7 bases from J; junction bases left unmatched: 6. CDR3 region: CASSLLQGARNEQFF. CDR3 sequence (DNA): TGTGCCAGCAGCTTACTACAGGGGGCGAGGAATGAGCAGTTCTTC.

V gene TRBV7-9 combines with J gene TRBJ1-4; D gene ambiguous. Between the trimmed V and J ends, which lost 7 bases and 3 bases, there was a span of 15 bases. This CDR3 has 15 amino acids. Germline V gives CDR1 SEHNR, CDR2 FQNEAQ (reference sequence). CDR3: CASTPGRAANEKLFF. The CDR3 DNA is TGTGCCAGCACCCCAGGTAGAGCAGCTAATGAAAAACTGTTTTTT. Supplemented by reference TRBV7-9 and TRBJ1-4, the full variable domain reads DTGVSQNPRHKITKRGQNVTFRCDPISEHNRLYWYRQTLGQGPEFLTYFQNEAQLEKSRLLSDRFSAERPKGSFSTLEIQRTEQGDSAMYLCASTPGRAANEKLFFGSGTQLSVL.

The rearrangement uses TRBV6-5 and TRBJ1-2; 7 nucleotides match TRBD1. Unmatched junction bases numbered 9, after V lost 4 bases and J lost 4 bases. CDR3 length: 15 residues. Germline values: CDR1 MNHEY, CDR2 SVGAGI. CDR3 residues: CASSWLTGRVYGYTF. The CDR3 nucleotides read TGTGCCAGCAGTTGGCTGACAGGGAGAGTCTATGGCTACACCTTC.

The V gene is TRBV7-6, the J gene TRBJ2-5, with 8 bases lining up with TRBD2. With 1 base clipped from V and 1 base from J, the junction kept 5 bases outside the gene matches. Germline assignment: CDR1 SGHVS and CDR2 FNYEAQ. The CDR3 loop spans 16 amino acids. CDR3 amino acids: CASSLGPGGIQETQYF. The CDR3 DNA is TGTGCCAGCAGCTTAGGGCCGGGAGGGATCCAAGAGACCCAGTACTTC.

The rearrangement uses TRBV7-8 and TRBJ2-1; 7 bases align to TRBD1. Germline CDR1 SGHVS, CDR2 FQNEAQ. The CDR3 spans 15 residues. Trimming removed 4 bases from V and 10 bases from J; junction bases left unmatched: 13. CDR3 loop: CASSSYRGQPREQFF. For the CDR3, the DNA is TGTGCCAGCAGCTCCTACAGGGGCCAACCTCGGGAGCAGTTCTTC.